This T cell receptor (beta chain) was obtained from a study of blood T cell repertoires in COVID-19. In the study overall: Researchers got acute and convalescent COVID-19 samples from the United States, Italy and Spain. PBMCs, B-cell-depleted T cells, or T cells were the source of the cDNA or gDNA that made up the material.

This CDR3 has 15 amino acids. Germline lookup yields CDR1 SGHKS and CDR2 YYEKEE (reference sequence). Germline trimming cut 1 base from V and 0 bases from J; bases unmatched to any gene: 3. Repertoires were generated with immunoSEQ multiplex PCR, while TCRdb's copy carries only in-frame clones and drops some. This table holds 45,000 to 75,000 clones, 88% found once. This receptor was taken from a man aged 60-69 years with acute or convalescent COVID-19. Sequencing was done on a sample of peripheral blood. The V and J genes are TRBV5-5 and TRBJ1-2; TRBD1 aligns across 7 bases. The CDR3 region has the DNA TGTGCCAGCAGCTTGCAGGACAGGCCTAACTATGGCTACACCTTC. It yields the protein CASSLQDRPNYGYTF.